This T cell receptor (beta chain) was identified in a study of T-cell memory formation after mild COVID-19. This clonotype was counted only a few times. TCRdb called the 5' RACE reads again in MiXCR, with one record for every CDR3 protein. The sample consists of about 440,000 distinct CDR3 sequences, around 18% of them appearing once. V shed 5 bases, J shed 7 bases, and the junction held 7 bases outside the gene matches. Germline CDR1 DFQATT, CDR2 SNEGSKA (reference sequence). This CDR3 has 14 amino acids. Sequenced: PBMCs or a T cell subset sorted from them (not recorded which). The receptor comes from an adult woman who had mild COVID-19 (a few samples of this study predate the infection). Cell type and time point are not known. The rearrangement joins TRBV20-1 to TRBJ2-1; 11 bases map to TRBD2. The CDR3: CSAWTSGRLNEQFF. The DNA of the CDR3 is TGCAGTGCTTGGACTAGCGGGCGTTTGAATGAGCAGTTCTTC.